A single sample is the source of the 3 T cell receptor beta chains below, sequenced in a study of blood T cell repertoires in COVID-19. Using immunoSEQ multiplex PCR, the repertoire was profiled, and TCRdb retains in-frame clones only, with some absent. The repertoire holds 100,000 to 120,000 clones, approximately 80% seen once, with roughly 8% in the top ten. The specimen was peripheral blood. These TCRs come from a woman in her forties with acute or convalescent COVID-19.

This clone showed up just once. The chain employs TRBV30 and TRBJ2-7; D unresolved. The CDR3 is 11 residues long. Trimming stripped 5 bases from V and 1 base from J, with 6 bases between. From germline, CDR1 is GTSNPN and CDR2 SVGIG (reference sequence). The CDR3 loop is CAWGRSYEQYF. The CDR3 bases are TGTGCCTGGGGCCGGTCCTACGAGCAGTACTTC.

This clone was seen a handful of times. This specimen includes other DNA sequences encoding the same CDR3. V usage is TRBV6-5 and J usage is TRBJ1-2; maybe TRBD1 (5 bases). V was cut by 0 bases and J by 4 bases, with 9 bases left in between. The CDR3 is 14 residues long. Looked up from germline, CDR1 is MNHEY and CDR2 is SVGAGI. The CDR3 DNA sequence: TGTGCCAGCAGTTACTCCTCCGGGGGCTATGGCTACACCTTC. Amino acids: CASSYSSGGYGYTF.

This clone was detected only a few times. This sample includes further DNA sequences coding for the same CDR3. The chain joins TRBV19 to TRBJ2-5; TRBD2 agrees at 7 bases. Trimming at V came to 3 bases and at J to 5 bases, leaving 3 bases not matched to a gene. This CDR3 has 13 residues. Germline CDR1 reads LNHDA; CDR2 reads SQIVND (reference sequence). The CDR3 loop reads CASSISGGETQYF. The CDR3 DNA reads as TGTGCCAGTAGTATTTCGGGGGGTGAGACCCAGTACTTC.